Below are 4 T cell receptor beta chains sequenced from a single sample in a study of T cells in tuberculosis. The repertoire was sequenced with immunoSEQ multiplex PCR; TCRdb's copy has only in-frame clones and lacks some. The repertoire includes approximately 58,000 clones, approximately 88% of them detected once, and just over 20% sits in the top ten. Thawed, overnight-rested PBMC were stained with GMM-loaded CD1B tetramer, viability dye and anti-CD3, then sorted. The CD1B tetramers carried C32 glucose monomycolate purified from Rhodococcus equi. Sequenced: CD1b-GMM tetramer-negative cells sorted from PBMCs. The origin of the receptors is an adult woman with latent tuberculosis.

The J gene is TRBJ2-6, the V gene TRBV4-3, with 11 bases fitting TRBD2. J lost 0 bases, V lost 3 bases, and 10 bases had no gene match. Germline CDR1 LGHNA, CDR2 YSLEER. The CDR3 totals 20 residues. The CDR3 DNA sequence: TGCGCCAGCAGCCATTATCTGGGACTAGCGGTCCCCTCTGGGGCCAACGTCCTGACTTTC. Its translation: CASSHYLGLAVPSGANVLTF.

CDR3 nucleotides: TGTGCCAGCAGCTTAGGGGACAAAGAATACACTGAAGCTTTCTTT. It translates to CASSLGDKEYTEAFF. The gene calls are TRBV7-9 and TRBJ1-1, with a weak D call TRBD1 (6 bases). This CDR3 contains 15 residues. Trimming stripped 1 base from V and 3 bases from J, with 12 bases between. Germline V CDR1 and CDR2: SEHNR, FQNEAQ (reference sequence).

The CDR3 coding sequence is TGTGCCGGCCGGGACATACGGCTAGAGACCCAGTACTTC. Residues: CAGRDIRLETQYF. The genes are TRBV9 and TRBJ2-5; D is possibly TRBD1 (6 bases). This CDR3 is 13 amino acids long. Deletions cut 10 bases from V and 4 bases from J, with 17 bases between. The germline CDR1 and CDR2 sequences are SGDLS and YYNGEE.

This clone occurred once. Other DNA sequences within the sample encode an identical CDR3. V gene TRBV13 combines with J gene TRBJ1-6; D perhaps matches TRBD1 (5 bases). The CDR3 length is 16 residues. CDR1 is PRHDT, CDR2 FYEKMQ, per germline (reference sequence). V was pared by 2 bases and J by 0 bases, with 8 bases between. In DNA, the CDR3 is TGTGCCAGCAGCTTAACAGGAAGCTCCTATAATTCACCCCTCCACTTT. Its translation: CASSLTGSSYNSPLHF.